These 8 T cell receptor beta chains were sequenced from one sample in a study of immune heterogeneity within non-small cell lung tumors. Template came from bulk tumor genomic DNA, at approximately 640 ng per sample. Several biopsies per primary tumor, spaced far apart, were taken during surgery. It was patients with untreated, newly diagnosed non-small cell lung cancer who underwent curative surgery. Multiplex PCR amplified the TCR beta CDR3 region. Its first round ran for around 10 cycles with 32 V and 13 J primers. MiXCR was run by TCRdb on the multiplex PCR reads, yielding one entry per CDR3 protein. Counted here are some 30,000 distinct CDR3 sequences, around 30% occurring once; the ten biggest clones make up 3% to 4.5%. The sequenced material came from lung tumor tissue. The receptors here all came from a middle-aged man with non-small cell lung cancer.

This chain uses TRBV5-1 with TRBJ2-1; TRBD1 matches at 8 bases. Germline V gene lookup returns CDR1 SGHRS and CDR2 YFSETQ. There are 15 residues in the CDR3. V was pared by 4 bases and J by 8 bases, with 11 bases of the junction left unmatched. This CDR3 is CASSRSGQGRDEQFF. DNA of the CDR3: TGCGCCAGCAGCCGGAGCGGACAGGGCCGCGATGAGCAGTTCTTC.

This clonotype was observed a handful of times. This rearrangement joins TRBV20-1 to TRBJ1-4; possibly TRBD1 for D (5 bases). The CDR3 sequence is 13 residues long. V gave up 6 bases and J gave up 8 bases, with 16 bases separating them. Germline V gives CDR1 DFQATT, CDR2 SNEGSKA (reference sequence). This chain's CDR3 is CSAPGPAGEKLFF. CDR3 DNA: TGCAGTGCCCCGGGACCTGCTGGCGAAAAACTGTTTTTT.

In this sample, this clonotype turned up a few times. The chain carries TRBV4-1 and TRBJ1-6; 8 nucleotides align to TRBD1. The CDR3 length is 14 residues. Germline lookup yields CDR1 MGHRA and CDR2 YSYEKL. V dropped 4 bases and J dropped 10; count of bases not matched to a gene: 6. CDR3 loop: CASSLADRDSPLHF. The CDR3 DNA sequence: TGCGCCAGCAGCCTAGCGGACAGGGACTCACCCCTCCACTTT.

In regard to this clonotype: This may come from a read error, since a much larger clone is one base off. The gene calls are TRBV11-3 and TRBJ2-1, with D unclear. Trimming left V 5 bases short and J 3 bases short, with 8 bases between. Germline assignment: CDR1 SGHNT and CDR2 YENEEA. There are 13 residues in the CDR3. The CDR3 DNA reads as TGTGCCAGCAGCGGGTGGCACTACAATGAGCAGTTCTTC. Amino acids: CASSGWHYNEQFF.

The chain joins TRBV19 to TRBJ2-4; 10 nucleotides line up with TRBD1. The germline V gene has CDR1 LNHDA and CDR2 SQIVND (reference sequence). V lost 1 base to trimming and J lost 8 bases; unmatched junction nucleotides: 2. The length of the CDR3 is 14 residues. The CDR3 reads CASSIGQGAYIQYF. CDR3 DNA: TGTGCCAGTAGTATAGGACAGGGGGCATACATTCAGTACTTC.

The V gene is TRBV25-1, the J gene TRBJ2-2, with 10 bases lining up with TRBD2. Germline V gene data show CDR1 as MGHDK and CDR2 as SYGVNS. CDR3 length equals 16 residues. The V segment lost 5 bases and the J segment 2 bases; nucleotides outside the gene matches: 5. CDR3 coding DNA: TGTGCCAGCAGTCCACTAGCGGGACTTAACACCGGGGAGCTGTTTTTT. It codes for CASSPLAGLNTGELFF. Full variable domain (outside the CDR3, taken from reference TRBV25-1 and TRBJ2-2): EADIYQTPRYLVIGTGKKITLECSQTMGHDKMYWYQQDPGMELHLIHYSYGVNSTEKGDLSSESTVSRIRTEHFPLTLESARPSHTSQYLCASSPLAGLNTGELFFGEGSRLTVL.

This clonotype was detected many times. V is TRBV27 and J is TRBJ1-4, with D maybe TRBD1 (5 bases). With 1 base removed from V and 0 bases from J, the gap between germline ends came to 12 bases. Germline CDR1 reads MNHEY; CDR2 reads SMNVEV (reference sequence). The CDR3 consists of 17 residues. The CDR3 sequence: CASSLWGRAATNEKLFF. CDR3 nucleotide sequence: TGTGCCAGCAGTTTATGGGGCAGGGCAGCAACTAATGAAAAACTGTTTTTT.

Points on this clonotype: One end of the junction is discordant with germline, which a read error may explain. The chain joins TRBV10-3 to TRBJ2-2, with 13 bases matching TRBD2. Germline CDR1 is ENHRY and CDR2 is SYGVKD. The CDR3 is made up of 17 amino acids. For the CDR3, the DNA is TGTACCATCAGAGGGACTAGCGGGGTTAAGAACACCGGGGAGCTGTTTTTT. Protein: CTIRGTSGVKNTGELFF.